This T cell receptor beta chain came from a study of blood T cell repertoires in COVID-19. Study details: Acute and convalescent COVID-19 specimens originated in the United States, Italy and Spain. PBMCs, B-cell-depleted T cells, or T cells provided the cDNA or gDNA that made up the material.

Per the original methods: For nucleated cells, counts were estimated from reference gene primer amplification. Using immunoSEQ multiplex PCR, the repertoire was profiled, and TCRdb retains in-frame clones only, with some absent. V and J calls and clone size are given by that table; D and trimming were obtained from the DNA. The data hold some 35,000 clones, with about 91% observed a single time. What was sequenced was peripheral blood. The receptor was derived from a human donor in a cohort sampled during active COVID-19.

Here the CDR3 DNA reads TGCGCCAGCAGCTTCGGGACTAGTGGCTTTGATTACGCGAACACCGGGGAGCTGTTTTTT. It codes for CASSFGTSGFDYANTGELFF. V gene TRBV5-1 combines with J gene TRBJ2-2; 8 positions match TRBD2. The V segment lost 2 bases and the J segment 0 bases; nucleotides outside the gene matches: 15. This CDR3 spans 20 amino acids. CDR1 and CDR2 from the germline V gene are SGHRS and YFSETQ. Full variable domain (rest looked up from reference TRBV5-1 and TRBJ2-2): KAGVTQTPRYLIKTRGQQVTLSCSPISGHRSVSWYQQTPGQGLQFLFEYFSETQRNKGNFPGRFSGRQFSNSRSEMNVSTLELGDSALYLCASSFGTSGFDYANTGELFFGEGSRLTVL.